This entry concerns a single T cell receptor (beta chain). Generated by immunoSEQ multiplex PCR, the TCRdb table keeps only in-frame clones and is missing some. The data contain around 190,000 clones, about 80% of them seen just once; the ten biggest clones take up around 7.8%. This entry is derived from a study of blood T cell repertoires in COVID-19. Study-wide background: Sample material is recorded as cDNA or gDNA derived from T cells, B-cell-depleted T cells, or PBMCs.

The CDR3 is 13 residues long. Trimming cost V 3 bases and J 2 bases, with 8 bases left between them. Germline loops: CDR1 MNHEY, CDR2 SMNVEV (reference sequence). While infection was still active, Seattle patients were enrolled and then followed longitudinally. The chain combines TRBV27 with TRBJ2-7; a weak D match, TRBD1 (5 bases). The source is a woman aged 55-70 years with COVID-19, enrolled during active disease. Sample: peripheral blood. As DNA, the CDR3 is TGTGCCAGCAGTTTGGGGCACGCCTACGAGCAGTACTTC. This translates into CASSLGHAYEQYF.